This TCR beta chain is drawn from a study of cytomegalovirus exposure and HLA in healthy donors. Study in general: Assignment to the Caucasian-associated ancestry cluster applied to around 80% of the approximately 400 genotyped donors.

V was pared by 0 bases and J by 6 bases, with 10 bases of the junction left unmatched. The CDR3 sequence is 16 residues long. Looked up from germline, CDR1 is SGDLS and CDR2 is YYNGEE. Overall study results and limits: Among donors in an Asian-associated ancestry cluster, a later analysis reportedly found fewer N-insertions than the roughly 610-donor mean. At a 0.05 false discovery rate, a later analysis found around 15,000 TCR beta sequences to be associated with HLA alleles. According to reports, the classifier identified cytomegalovirus status with high specificity and sensitivity.

Primers for the PCR totalled 60 Vbeta and 13 Jbeta. Assay: immunoSEQ multiplex PCR; the TCRdb copy retains only in-frame clones and omits some. The sample holds about 150,000 clones, 60% to 80% seen once. Worth noting for this clone: What it recognizes is unknown.

What was sequenced was PBMCs. The V call is TRBV9, the J call TRBJ2-3; 7 bases fit TRBD2. The TCR sequence derives from a man between 18 and 35 years old in good health and CMV-seropositive. The CDR3 DNA reads as TGTGCCAGCAGCGTAGCGAGCGGGATCTTGTCTGATACGCAGTATTTT. Amino acids: CASSVASGILSDTQYF.